Each of the 27 T cell receptor beta chains below was sequenced from the same sample in a study of shared clonotypes between healthy human individuals. Method: immunoSEQ multiplex PCR; TCRdb's copy keeps in-frame clones and lacks some. The data contain fewer than 1.8 million clones, 98% of them singletons. Sequences were obtained from naive CD4+ T cells sorted from blood. As for subset: CD45RA+ positively selected. These receptors all stem from a man aged 25 to 40 in good health.

The V gene is TRBV18, the J gene TRBJ2-2, with D perhaps matching TRBD1 or TRBD2 (5 bases each). V lost 4 bases and J lost 4, with 13 bases in between. Germline CDR1 KGHSH, CDR2 LQKENI. CDR3 size: 15 residues. The CDR3 nucleotides are TGTGCCAGCTCACAACCCCGAGGGGTCACCGGGGAGCTGTTTTTT. This codes for CASSQPRGVTGELFF.

The chain is built from TRBV30 and TRBJ1-1; no clear D. CDR3 length equals 14 residues. The germline V gene has CDR1 GTSNPN and CDR2 SVGIG (reference sequence). V shed 4 bases and J shed 1 base, with 13 bases lying between them. Here the CDR3 DNA reads TGTGCCTGGACTCCGAAGGGAAGGAACACTGAAGCTTTCTTT. This sequence encodes CAWTPKGRNTEAFF.

This chain joins TRBV6-6 and TRBJ1-5; 7 bases agree with TRBD1. This CDR3 is 16 amino acids long. The germline CDR1 and CDR2 sequences are MNHNY and SVGAGI (reference sequence). Trimming cost V 6 bases and J 1 base; bases outside gene matches: 9. For the CDR3, the DNA is TGTGCCAGCAGCCGAAGCCGGGACAGCAGCAATCAGCCCCAGCATTTT. It is translated as CASSRSRDSSNQPQHF.

This clone was detected once. The genes are TRBV7-9 and TRBJ2-5, with TRBD2 matching over 9 bases. The CDR3 contains 14 residues. Germline assignment: CDR1 SEHNR and CDR2 FQNEAQ (reference sequence). The V segment lost 7 bases and the J segment 3 bases; nucleotides outside the gene matches: 6. CDR3 DNA sequence: TGTGCCAGCAAAGCTAGGACTAGCGAAGAGACCCAGTACTTC. Amino acid sequence: CASKARTSEETQYF.

To note about this clone: Other DNA sequences in this sample translate to the same CDR3. The rearrangement links TRBV19 to TRBJ2-5; 7 bases match TRBD1. Germline loops: CDR1 LNHDA, CDR2 SQIVND (reference sequence). The CDR3 sequence is 13 residues long. Losses at the gene ends were 4 bases for V and 4 bases for J; bases not matched to a gene: 3. The CDR3 reads CASSNRGRETQYF. In DNA form, the CDR3 reads TGTGCCAGTAGTAACAGGGGAAGAGAGACCCAGTACTTC.

The rearrangement links TRBV9 to TRBJ2-2; D possibly corresponds to TRBD1 (5 bases). The CDR3 extends over 15 amino acids. In germline, CDR1 is SGDLS, CDR2 YYNGEE. Deletions cut 1 base from V and 3 bases from J, with 10 bases between. CDR3 region: CASSVSQGYTGELFF. CDR3 bases: TGTGCCAGCAGCGTATCTCAGGGCTACACCGGGGAGCTGTTTTTT.

The CDR3 DNA sequence: TGTGCCACCACAGGGTCCGGTTACAATGAGCAGTTCTTC. Residues: CATTGSGYNEQFF. The gene calls are TRBV19 and TRBJ2-1; tentative D call: TRBD1 (6 bases). CDR1 is LNHDA, CDR2 SQIVND, per germline (reference sequence). The germline V and J ends were trimmed by 10 bases and 4 bases, with 14 bases remaining between them. The CDR3 sequence is 13 residues long.

The chain recombines TRBV5-8 with TRBJ1-5, with D unresolved. The V end was cut by 0 bases, the J end by 1 base, with 8 bases between. This CDR3 is built from 15 residues. The germline gives CDR1 SGHTS, CDR2 YDEGEE. The CDR3, as DNA: TGTGCCAGCAGCTTGGGGCAGGCGAGCAATCAGCCCCAGCATTTT. This sequence encodes CASSLGQASNQPQHF.

The V gene is TRBV7-9, the J gene TRBJ2-2, with 9 bases fitting TRBD1. Germline V lookup: CDR1 SEHNR, CDR2 FQNEAQ (reference sequence). With 6 bases clipped from V and 4 bases from J, the junction kept 6 bases outside the gene matches. The CDR3 extends over 15 amino acids. The DNA for the CDR3 is TGTGCCAGCAGGGAAACAGGGGGCTTCACCGGGGAGCTGTTTTTT. The encoded protein is CASRETGGFTGELFF.

In DNA form, the CDR3 reads TGCGCCAGCAGCTTGGGGGAACGATGGATGCCTTGGGAGCAGTACTTC. It is translated as CASSLGERWMPWEQYF. The chain is built from TRBV5-1 and TRBJ2-7; D gene unclear. The CDR3 has 16 amino acids. V was pared by 0 bases and J by 7 bases, with 20 bases between. Germline-derived CDR1 and CDR2 are SGHRS and YFSETQ. The complete variable domain, with remaining parts taken from reference TRBV5-1 and TRBJ2-7, reads KAGVTQTPRYLIKTRGQQVTLSCSPISGHRSVSWYQQTPGQGLQFLFEYFSETQRNKGNFPGRFSGRQFSNSRSEMNVSTLELGDSALYLCASSLGERWMPWEQYFGPGTRLTVT.

The chain links TRBV7-9 to TRBJ1-5; D unclear. Between the trimmed V and J ends, which lost 6 bases and 2 bases, there was a span of 14 bases. Germline CDR1 SEHNR, CDR2 FQNEAQ (reference sequence). The CDR3 loop spans 15 amino acids. CDR3 DNA: TGTGCCAGCAGACGAAGAGACAAGGGCAATCAGCCCCAGCATTTT. Protein sequence: CASRRRDKGNQPQHF. Full variable domain (remainder filled in from reference TRBV7-9 and TRBJ1-5): DTGVSQNPRHKITKRGQNVTFRCDPISEHNRLYWYRQTLGQGPEFLTYFQNEAQLEKSRLLSDRFSAERPKGSFSTLEIQRTEQGDSAMYLCASRRRDKGNQPQHFGDGTRLSIL.

The rearrangement links TRBV9 to TRBJ2-7; D not certain. The CDR3 is 14 residues long. With 0 bases removed from V and 5 bases from J, the gap between germline ends came to 12 bases. Germline loops: CDR1 SGDLS, CDR2 YYNGEE. CDR3 coding DNA: TGTGCCAGCAGCGTAGGGCTAGGCTTTGACGAGCAGTACTTC. Encoded protein: CASSVGLGFDEQYF.

Comment on this clone: The same CDR3 is also encoded by other DNA sequences in this sample. The V gene is TRBV5-6, the J gene TRBJ1-5, with D maybe TRBD1 (5 bases). V shed 5 bases and J shed 1 base, with 10 bases lying between them. Germline CDR1 SGHDT, CDR2 YYEEEE. There are 14 residues in the CDR3. The DNA of the CDR3 is TGTGCCAGCAGTTATAGGGGAAGCAATCAGCCCCAGCATTTT. The encoded protein is CASSYRGSNQPQHF.

The CDR3 nucleotides are TGCAGCGTTGAGGGAGGGGATCAGCCCCAGCATTTT. Its translation is CSVEGGDQPQHF. This sequence joins TRBV29-1 and TRBJ1-5; perhaps TRBD1 as D (5 bases). Germline assignment: CDR1 SQVTM and CDR2 ANQGSEA. V lost 3 bases to trimming and J lost 5 bases, with 8 bases between them. The CDR3 has 12 residues.

V usage is TRBV10-3 and J usage is TRBJ2-3; 11 bases line up with TRBD2. Germline V gene lookup returns CDR1 ENHRY and CDR2 SYGVKD. The CDR3 covers 15 residues. V lost 8 bases, J lost 2 bases, and 6 bases stayed unmatched. The CDR3 DNA sequence: TGTGCCATCTCGCCTAGCGGGAGGCCCACAGATACGCAGTATTTT. Translated, it gives CAISPSGRPTDTQYF.

The chain couples TRBV5-1 to TRBJ2-7; D unclear. The V gene lost 1 base and the J gene lost 7 bases, with 18 bases spanning the gap. Germline loops: CDR1 SGHRS, CDR2 YFSETQ. The CDR3 loop spans 15 amino acids. CDR3 in amino acids: CASSLSSPGIREQYF. The CDR3 DNA sequence: TGCGCCAGCAGCTTGTCCTCGCCAGGAATTCGGGAGCAGTACTTC.

The gene calls are TRBV30 and TRBJ1-5; no clear D. V was pared by 4 bases and J by 2 bases, with 9 bases between. The germline V gene has CDR1 GTSNPN and CDR2 SVGIG (reference sequence). This CDR3 spans 13 amino acids. DNA for the CDR3: TGTGCCTGGAAGCTCCAAGGCAATCAGCCCCAGCATTTT. Translated, it gives CAWKLQGNQPQHF. Based on the CDR3 plus reference TRBV30 and TRBJ1-5, the full variable domain is SQTIHQWPATLVQPVGSPLSLECTVEGTSNPNLYWYRQAAGRGLQLLFYSVGIGQISSEVPQNLSASRPQDRQFILSSKKLLLSDSGFYLCAWKLQGNQPQHFGDGTRLSIL.

Turning to this clone: The same CDR3 can be traced to other DNA sequences in this sample. V is TRBV10-3 and J is TRBJ2-7; possibly TRBD1 for D (6 bases). Trimming cost V 2 bases and J 4 bases, with 6 bases left between them. The CDR3 contains 12 residues. Germline V gene data show CDR1 as ENHRY and CDR2 as SYGVKD. CDR3 bases: TGTGCCATCAGTGAGACAGGGTACGAGCAGTACTTC. Translating it yields CAISETGYEQYF.

J is TRBJ1-1 and V is TRBV14; D gene ambiguous. Per the germline V gene, CDR1 is SGHDN and CDR2 is FVKESK. The CDR3 runs to 13 residues. Trimming left V 0 bases short and J 5 bases short, with 7 bases between. CDR3: CASSQDFLTEAFF. The DNA of the CDR3 is TGTGCCAGCAGCCAAGATTTTTTGACTGAAGCTTTCTTT.

The chain links TRBV19 to TRBJ2-2, with TRBD1 matching 7 bases. This CDR3 region has 14 residues. The trim removed 6 bases at V and 4 bases at J, leaving 5 bases unmatched. Germline CDR1 is LNHDA and CDR2 is SQIVND (reference sequence). In nucleotides, the CDR3 is TGTGCCAGTAGGGTAAACAGGGGCACCGGGGAGCTGTTTTTT. Protein sequence: CASRVNRGTGELFF.

The genes are TRBV29-1 and TRBJ2-7; TRBD1 is a possible D gene (6 bases). The V and J ends lost 6 bases and 0 bases respectively, with 15 bases between them. The CDR3 is 14 amino acids. The V gene's germline CDR1 is SQVTM and CDR2 ANQGSEA. The CDR3: CSVYRAQSSYEQYF. In DNA, the CDR3 is TGCAGCGTGTACAGGGCTCAAAGCTCCTACGAGCAGTACTTC.

V gene TRBV29-1 combines with J gene TRBJ2-7, with D possibly matching TRBD1 (6 bases). Trimming stripped 8 bases from V and 2 bases from J, with 16 bases between. Per germline, CDR1 SQVTM and CDR2 ANQGSEA. The CDR3 consists of 13 residues. Written as DNA, the CDR3 is TGCAGCACTATCACAGGGCCCCCCTACGAGCAGTACTTC. Translated, it gives CSTITGPPYEQYF.

The V gene is TRBV5-1, the J gene TRBJ2-3, with 7 positions matching TRBD2. Trimming removed 4 bases from V and 6 bases from J; junction bases left unmatched: 20. Germline V gives CDR1 SGHRS, CDR2 YFSETQ. This CDR3 comprises 18 residues. CDR3 loop: CASSRGILADAPVDTQYF. CDR3 DNA sequence: TGCGCCAGCAGCCGCGGCATCCTAGCGGATGCCCCCGTGGATACGCAGTATTTT.

V usage is TRBV5-6 and J usage is TRBJ2-3; possibly TRBD2 for D (5 bases). The germline V and J ends were trimmed by 0 bases and 6 bases, with 20 bases remaining between them. The CDR3 length is 17 residues. CDR1 and CDR2 (germline): SGHDT, YYEEEE. The CDR3 here is CASSLGEPERRDDTQYF. The CDR3 nucleotides are TGTGCCAGCAGCTTGGGGGAACCGGAGCGGCGCGATGATACGCAGTATTTT.

V and J are TRBV11-3 and TRBJ2-1, with D uncertain. This CDR3 spans 15 amino acids. V was cut by 0 bases and J by 2 bases, with 8 bases left in between. Per germline, CDR1 SGHNT and CDR2 YENEEA. This CDR3 reads CASSLDVGAYNEQFF. As DNA, the CDR3 is TGTGCCAGCAGCTTAGATGTCGGCGCCTACAATGAGCAGTTCTTC.

The chain links TRBV7-8 to TRBJ1-5; 9 bases fit TRBD1. Unmatched junction bases numbered 6, after V lost 0 bases and J lost 0 bases. Germline V gene sequence: CDR1 SGHVS, CDR2 FQNEAQ. CDR3 length: 18 amino acids. The CDR3 reads CASSLAPRGQGSNQPQHF. The CDR3 nucleotides are TGTGCCAGCAGCTTAGCTCCCCGGGGACAGGGTAGCAATCAGCCCCAGCATTTT.

The chain links TRBV14 to TRBJ2-3; D is uncertain. Germline CDR1 and CDR2: SGHDN and FVKESK. The CDR3 consists of 15 residues. Between the trimmed V and J ends, which lost 0 bases and 2 bases, there was a span of 9 bases. As DNA, the CDR3 is TGTGCCAGCAGCCAAGATCTAGGATACACAGATACGCAGTATTTT. Translation gives CASSQDLGYTDTQYF.